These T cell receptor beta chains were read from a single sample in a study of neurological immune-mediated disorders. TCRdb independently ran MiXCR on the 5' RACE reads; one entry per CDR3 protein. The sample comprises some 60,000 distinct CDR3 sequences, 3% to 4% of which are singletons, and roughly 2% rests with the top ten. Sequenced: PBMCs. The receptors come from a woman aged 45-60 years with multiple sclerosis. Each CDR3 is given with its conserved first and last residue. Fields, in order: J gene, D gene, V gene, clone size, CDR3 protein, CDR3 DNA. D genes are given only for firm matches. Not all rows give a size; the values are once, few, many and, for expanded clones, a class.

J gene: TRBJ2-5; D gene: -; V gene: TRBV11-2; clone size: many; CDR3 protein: CASSAVGGIQYF; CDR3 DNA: TGTGCCAGCAGCGCAGTAGGGGGAATCCAGTACTTC
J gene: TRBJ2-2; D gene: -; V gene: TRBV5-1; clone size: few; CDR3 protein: CASSLSAGSNTGELFF; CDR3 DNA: TGCGCCAGCAGCTTGAGTGCAGGGTCGAACACCGGGGAGCTGTTTTTT
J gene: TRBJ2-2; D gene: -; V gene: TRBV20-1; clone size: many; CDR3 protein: CSAGGTGELFF; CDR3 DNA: TGCAGTGCAGGGGGTACCGGGGAGCTGTTTTTT
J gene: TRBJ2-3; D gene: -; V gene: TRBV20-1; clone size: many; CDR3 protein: CSARVSAPPDTQYF; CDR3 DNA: TGCAGTGCTAGAGTATCTGCTCCCCCAGATACGCAGTATTTT
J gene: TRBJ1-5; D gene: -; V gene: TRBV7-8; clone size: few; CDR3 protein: CASTQGTYSNQPQHF; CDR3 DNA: TGTGCCAGTACTCAGGGGACTTATAGCAATCAGCCCCAGCATTTT
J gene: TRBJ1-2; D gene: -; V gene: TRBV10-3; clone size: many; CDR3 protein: CAISEPGVPERGYTF; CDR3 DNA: TGTGCCATCAGTGAACCGGGGGTTCCCGAGAGAGGCTACACCTTC
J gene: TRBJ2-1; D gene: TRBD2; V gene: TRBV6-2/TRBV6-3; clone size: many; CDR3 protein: CASSYFRSSGFNTYNEQFF; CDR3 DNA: TGTGCCAGCAGTTACTTCCGATCTAGCGGGTTTAATACCTACAATGAGCAGTTCTTC
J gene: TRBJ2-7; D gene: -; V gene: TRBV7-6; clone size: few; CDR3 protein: CASSLDRGPHYEQYF; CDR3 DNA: TGTGCCAGCAGCTTAGATCGGGGACCACACTACGAGCAGTACTTC
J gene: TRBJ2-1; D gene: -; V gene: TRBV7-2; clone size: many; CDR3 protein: CASSLGYGNEQFF; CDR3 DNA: TGTGCCAGCAGCTTAGGTTATGGGAATGAGCAGTTCTTC
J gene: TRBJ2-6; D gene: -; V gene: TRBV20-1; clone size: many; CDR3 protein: CSALDTGGANVLTF; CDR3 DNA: TGCAGTGCCCTTGACACCGGCGGGGCCAACGTCCTGACTTTC
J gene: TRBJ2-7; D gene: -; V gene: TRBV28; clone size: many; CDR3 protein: CASSSAGTSVYEQYF; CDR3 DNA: TGTGCCAGCAGCTCCGCAGGGACATCCGTCTACGAGCAGTACTTC
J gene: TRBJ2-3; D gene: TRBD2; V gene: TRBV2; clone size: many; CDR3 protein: CASSPGLATQKVTDTQYF; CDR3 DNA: TGTGCCAGCAGCCCGGGACTAGCGACGCAAAAAGTCACAGATACGCAGTATTTT
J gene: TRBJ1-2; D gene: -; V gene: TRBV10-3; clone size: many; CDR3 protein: CAITVGGPYGYTF; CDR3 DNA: TGTGCCATCACCGTCGGTGGACCTTATGGCTACACCTTC
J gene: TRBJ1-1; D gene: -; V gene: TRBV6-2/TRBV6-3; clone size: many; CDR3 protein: CAAFASGGDTEAFF; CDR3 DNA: TGTGCCGCGTTTGCTTCCGGGGGGGACACTGAAGCTTTCTTT
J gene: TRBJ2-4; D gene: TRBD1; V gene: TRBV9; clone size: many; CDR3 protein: CASSVGQGLENIQYF; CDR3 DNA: TGTGCCAGCAGCGTCGGACAGGGTTTAGAAAACATTCAGTACTTC
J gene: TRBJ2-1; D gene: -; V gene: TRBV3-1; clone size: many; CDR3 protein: CASSQGERGPYNEQFF; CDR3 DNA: TGTGCCAGCAGCCAAGGAGAGAGGGGACCCTACAATGAGCAGTTCTTC
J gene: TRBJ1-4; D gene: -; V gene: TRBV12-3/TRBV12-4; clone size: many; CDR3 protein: CASSTGLTNEKLFF; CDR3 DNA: TGTGCCAGCAGTACAGGGTTAACTAATGAAAAACTGTTTTTT
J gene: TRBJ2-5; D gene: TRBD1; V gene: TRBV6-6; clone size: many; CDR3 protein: CASAGTGGQETQYF; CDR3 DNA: TGTGCCAGCGCCGGGACAGGGGGTCAAGAGACCCAGTACTTC
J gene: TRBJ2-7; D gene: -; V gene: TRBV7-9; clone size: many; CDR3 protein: CASSLIEKGEQYF; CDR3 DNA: TGTGCCAGCAGCTTAATCGAAAAGGGGGAGCAGTACTTC
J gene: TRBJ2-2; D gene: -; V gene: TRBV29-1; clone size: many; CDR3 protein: CSVATRRDTGELFF; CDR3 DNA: TGCAGCGTGGCAACTAGACGCGACACCGGGGAGCTGTTTTTT
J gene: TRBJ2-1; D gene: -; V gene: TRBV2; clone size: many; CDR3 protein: CASRDYGSRSYNEQFF; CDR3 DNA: TGTGCCAGCAGGGATTATGGCAGCCGCTCCTACAATGAGCAGTTCTTC
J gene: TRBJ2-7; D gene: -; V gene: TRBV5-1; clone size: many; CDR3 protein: CASRVGGTAPYEQYF; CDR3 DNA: TGCGCCAGCAGAGTAGGGGGGACTGCCCCCTACGAGCAGTACTTC
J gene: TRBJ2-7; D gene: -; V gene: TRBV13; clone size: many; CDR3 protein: CASSLGPVSYEQYF; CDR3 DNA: TGTGCCAGCAGCTTGGGGCCGGTATCCTACGAGCAGTACTTC
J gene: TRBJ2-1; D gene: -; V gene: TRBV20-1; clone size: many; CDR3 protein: CSAREVPDGEQFF; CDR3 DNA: TGCAGTGCTAGAGAGGTTCCCGACGGTGAGCAGTTCTTC
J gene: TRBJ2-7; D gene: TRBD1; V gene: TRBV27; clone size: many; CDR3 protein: CASSPRYLTGSEQYF; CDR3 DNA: TGTGCCAGCAGTCCCCGCTACCTGACAGGGAGCGAGCAGTACTTC
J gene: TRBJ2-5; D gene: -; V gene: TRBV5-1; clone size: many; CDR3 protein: CASNRNQETQYF; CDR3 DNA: TGCGCCAGCAATAGAAATCAAGAGACCCAGTACTTC
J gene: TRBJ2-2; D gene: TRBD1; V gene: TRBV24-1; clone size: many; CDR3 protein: CATSEGQGAVGTGELFF; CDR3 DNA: TGTGCCACCAGTGAGGGACAGGGGGCAGTGGGCACCGGGGAGCTGTTTTTT
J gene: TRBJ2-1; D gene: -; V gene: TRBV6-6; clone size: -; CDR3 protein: CASTPGTLEYNEQFF; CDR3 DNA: TGTGCCAGCACCCCCGGAACCTTAGAATACAATGAGCAGTTCTTC
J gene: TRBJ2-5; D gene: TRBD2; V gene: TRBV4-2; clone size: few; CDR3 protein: CASSQESAGLAVLYQETQYF; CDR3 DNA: TGTGCCAGCAGCCAAGAAAGTGCGGGACTAGCGGTGTTATACCAAGAGACCCAGTACTTC
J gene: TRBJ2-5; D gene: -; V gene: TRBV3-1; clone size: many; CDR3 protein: CASSQREQETQYF; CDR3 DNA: TGTGCCAGCAGCCAACGGGAGCAAGAGACCCAGTACTTC
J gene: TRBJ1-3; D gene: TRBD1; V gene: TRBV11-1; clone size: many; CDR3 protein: CASSHGTASGNTIYF; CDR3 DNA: TGTGCCAGCAGCCATGGGACAGCCTCTGGAAACACCATATATTTT
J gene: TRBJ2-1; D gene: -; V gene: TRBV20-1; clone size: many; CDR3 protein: CSARFGGSYNEQFF; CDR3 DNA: TGCAGTGCCAGATTTGGGGGCTCCTACAATGAGCAGTTCTTC
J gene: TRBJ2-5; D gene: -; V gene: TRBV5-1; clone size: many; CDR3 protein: CASTLTPGGSAQYF; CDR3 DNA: TGCGCCAGCACTCTGACCCCGGGCGGCTCGGCCCAGTACTTC
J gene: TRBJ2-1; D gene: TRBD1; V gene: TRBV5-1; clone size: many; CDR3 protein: CASSLDDRDSRQNSYNEQFF; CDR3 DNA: TGCGCCAGCAGCTTGGACGACAGGGATTCCAGGCAGAACTCCTACAATGAGCAGTTCTTC
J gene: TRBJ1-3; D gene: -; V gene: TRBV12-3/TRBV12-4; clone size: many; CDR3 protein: CASSPMRRGSSGNTIYF; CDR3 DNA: TGTGCCAGCTCCCCAATGAGGCGGGGGAGCTCTGGAAACACCATATATTTT
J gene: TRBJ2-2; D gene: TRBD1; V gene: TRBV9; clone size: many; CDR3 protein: CASSVRDRGNTGELFF; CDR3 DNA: TGTGCCAGCAGCGTCCGGGACAGGGGGAACACCGGGGAGCTGTTTTTT
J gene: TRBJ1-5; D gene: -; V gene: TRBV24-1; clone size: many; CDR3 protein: CATSPDSYQPQHF; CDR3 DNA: TGTGCCACCAGCCCGGACAGTTACCAGCCCCAGCATTTT
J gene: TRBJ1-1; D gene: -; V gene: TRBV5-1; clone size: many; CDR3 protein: CASSLAGQGEAFF; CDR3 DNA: TGCGCCAGCAGCTTGGCGGGGCAAGGTGAAGCTTTCTTT
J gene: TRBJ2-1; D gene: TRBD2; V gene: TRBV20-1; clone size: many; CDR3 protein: CSASRPSGLGEQFF; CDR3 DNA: TGCAGTGCTAGCCGCCCTAGCGGCCTCGGGGAGCAGTTCTTC
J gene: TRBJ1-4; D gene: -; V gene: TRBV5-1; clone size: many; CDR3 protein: CASSLDHRAPGDELFF; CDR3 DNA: TGCGCCAGCAGCTTGGATCACCGGGCCCCGGGTGATGAACTGTTTTTT
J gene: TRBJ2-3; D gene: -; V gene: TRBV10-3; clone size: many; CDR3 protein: CAISRAVPADTQYF; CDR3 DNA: TGTGCCATCAGCCGGGCCGTCCCGGCAGATACGCAGTATTTT
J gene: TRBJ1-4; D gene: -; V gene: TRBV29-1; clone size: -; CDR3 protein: CSAESGGSEKLFF; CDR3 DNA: TGCAGCGCAGAATCGGGGGGATCTGAAAAACTGTTTTTT
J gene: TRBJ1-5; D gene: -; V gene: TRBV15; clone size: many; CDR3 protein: CATSRASGTDVATRPQHF; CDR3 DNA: TGTGCCACCAGCAGAGCATCCGGGACCGACGTAGCGACAAGGCCCCAGCATTTT
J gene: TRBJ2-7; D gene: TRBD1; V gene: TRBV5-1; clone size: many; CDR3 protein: CASSPGQGPYEQYF; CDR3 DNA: TGCGCCAGCAGCCCTGGACAGGGGCCCTACGAGCAGTACTTC
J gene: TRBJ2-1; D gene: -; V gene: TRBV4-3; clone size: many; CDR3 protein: CASSQGVFRGRNEQFF; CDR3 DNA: TGCGCCAGCAGCCAAGGGGTCTTCCGAGGCCGCAATGAGCAGTTCTTC
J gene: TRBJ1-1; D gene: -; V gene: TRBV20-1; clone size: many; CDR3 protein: CSARGQRGLREAFF; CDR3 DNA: TGCAGTGCTAGAGGACAGAGAGGTCTTCGGGAGGCTTTCTTT
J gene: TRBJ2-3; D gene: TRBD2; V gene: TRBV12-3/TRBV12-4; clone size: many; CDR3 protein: CASSLRGLVSPYTDTQYF; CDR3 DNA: TGTGCCAGCAGTTTGAGGGGACTAGTATCCCCTTACACAGATACGCAGTATTTT
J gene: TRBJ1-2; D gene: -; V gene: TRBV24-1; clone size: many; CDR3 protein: CATSDQRSGYTF; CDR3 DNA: TGTGCCACCAGTGACCAAAGGAGTGGCTACACCTTC
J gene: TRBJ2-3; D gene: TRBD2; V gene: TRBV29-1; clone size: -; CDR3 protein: CSVGLAGGVTQYF; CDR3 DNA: TGCAGCGTCGGACTAGCGGGAGGGGTTACGCAGTATTTT
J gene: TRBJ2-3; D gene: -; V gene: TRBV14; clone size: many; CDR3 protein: CASSKMTIVSTDTQYF; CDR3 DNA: TGTGCCAGCAGCAAAATGACAATTGTCAGCACAGATACGCAGTATTTT
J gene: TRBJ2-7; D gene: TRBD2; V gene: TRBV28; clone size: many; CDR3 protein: CASSLGLAAYEQYF; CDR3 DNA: TGTGCCAGCAGCCTGGGACTAGCGGCCTACGAGCAGTACTTC